The entry that follows covers one T cell receptor (beta chain) sequence. Its matching antigen is unknown. The sample is drawn from a study of cytomegalovirus exposure and HLA in healthy donors. PCR involved 60 Vbeta and 13 Jbeta primers. TCRdb's copy holds only in-frame clones and misses some; the assay was immunoSEQ multiplex PCR. This table holds some 180,000 clones, around 73% found once. Study conclusions and caveats: In a later analysis, most CMV-associated TCR beta chains appeared HLA-restricted. Cytomegalovirus association was listed for about 180 TCR beta chains. Per a later analysis, HLA-associated TCR beta chains showed more clonal expansion than other, equally common TCR beta chains.

The receptor's source is a woman between 18 and 29 years old in good health and CMV-seropositive. The sequencing sample was made of PBMCs.

CDR3 nucleotides: TGTGCCATCAGTGGATATTCTGAGAGGGCCCCGTCGAACACTGAAGCTTTCTTT. It specifies CAISGYSERAPSNTEAFF. The chain joins TRBV10-3 to TRBJ1-1; D gene unclear. Germline CDR1 and CDR2: ENHRY and SYGVKD. V was cut by 4 bases and J by 1 base, with 22 bases left in between. The CDR3 runs to 18 residues.